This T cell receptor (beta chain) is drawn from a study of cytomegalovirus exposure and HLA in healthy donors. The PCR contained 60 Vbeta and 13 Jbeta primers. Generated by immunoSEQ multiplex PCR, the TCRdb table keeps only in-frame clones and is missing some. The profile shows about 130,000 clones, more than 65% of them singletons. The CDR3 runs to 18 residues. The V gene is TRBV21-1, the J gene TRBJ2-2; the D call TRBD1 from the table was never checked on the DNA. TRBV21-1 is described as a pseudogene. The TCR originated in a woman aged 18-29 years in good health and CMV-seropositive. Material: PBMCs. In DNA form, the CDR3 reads TGTGCCAGCAGCAAGGCGGATAAGGGGCAGGCGCGCACCGGGGAGCTGTTTTTT. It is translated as CASSKADKGQARTGELFF.